Below, 13 T cell receptor beta chains from the same sample are listed, as sequenced in a study of blood T cell repertoires in COVID-19. Assay used: immunoSEQ multiplex PCR; TCRdb lists only in-frame clones, some missing. Here the sample spans some 110,000 clones, roughly 90% being singletons. Source material: peripheral blood. The receptors stem from a man between 65 and 80 years old who had recovered from COVID-19.

Only one count was recorded for this clone. The V and J genes are TRBV6-5 and TRBJ2-7; weak D call: TRBD2 (6 bases). Trimming removed 6 bases at V and 5 bases at J, with 17 bases between. There are 14 residues in the CDR3. Germline lookup yields CDR1 MNHEY and CDR2 SVGAGI. The CDR3 region is CASRRDFSRNEQYF. For the CDR3, the DNA is TGTGCCAGCAGGCGGGACTTCTCCAGGAACGAGCAGTACTTC.

The CDR3 region has the DNA TGTGCCAGCAGCTTACCCCTCCGGGCTAGCGGGAACACAGATACGCAGTATTTT. Translation gives CASSLPLRASGNTDTQYF. V usage is TRBV7-9 and J usage is TRBJ2-3, with 9 nucleotides matching TRBD2. J gave up 2 bases and V 2 bases, and 11 bases lay outside the gene matches. From germline, CDR1 is SEHNR and CDR2 FQNEAQ (reference sequence). CDR3 size: 18 residues.

V gene TRBV6-5 combines with J gene TRBJ1-1; 8 nucleotides line up with TRBD1. The germline V gene has CDR1 MNHEY and CDR2 SVGAGI. Unmatched junction bases numbered 9, after V lost 5 bases and J lost 7 bases. The CDR3 covers 14 residues. CDR3 sequence (DNA): TGTGCCAGCAGTAACAGGGGGGCCGATATTGAAGCTTTCTTT. Translated: CASSNRGADIEAFF.

J is TRBJ2-1 and V is TRBV28, with 9 positions matching TRBD2. The germline V gene has CDR1 MDHEN and CDR2 SYDVKM. The CDR3 has 17 residues. The V and J ends lost 6 bases and 2 bases, in that order; junction bases with no gene match: 11. CDR3 sequence (DNA): TGTGCCAGCAGCGCGCGGGGGGGGCTAGCGGCCTACAATGAGCAGTTCTTC. As protein: CASSARGGLAAYNEQFF. Based on the CDR3 plus reference TRBV28 and TRBJ2-1, the full variable domain is DVKVTQSSRYLVKRTGEKVFLECVQDMDHENMFWYRQDPGLGLRLIYFSYDVKMKEKGDIPEGYSVSREKKERFSLILESASTNQTSMYLCASSARGGLAAYNEQFFGPGTRLTVL.

V is TRBV18 and J is TRBJ2-2; D perhaps matches TRBD1 (5 bases). CDR1 and CDR2 (germline): KGHSH, LQKENI. The CDR3 spans 14 residues. Deletions cut 3 bases from V and 3 bases from J, with 8 bases between. The chain's CDR3 is CASSPDTDTGELFF. CDR3 sequence (DNA): TGTGCCAGCTCACCGGACACTGACACCGGGGAGCTGTTTTTT.

The chain joins TRBV29-1 to TRBJ2-5; D remains unclear. The V and J ends lost 3 bases and 5 bases respectively, with 10 bases between them. CDR3 length equals 12 residues. CDR1 and CDR2 (germline): SQVTM, ANQGSEA. CDR3 in amino acids: CSVEIQRETQYF. Written as DNA, the CDR3 is TGCAGCGTTGAGATCCAGAGGGAGACCCAGTACTTC.

The chain is built from TRBV21-1 and TRBJ2-5; no check of the table's D call, TRBD1, against the DNA was made. TRBV21-1 is termed a pseudogene. This CDR3 is built from 16 residues. The CDR3 nucleotides are TGTGCCAGCAGCGCGCCGGGACAGAAAAAGGAAGAGACCCAGTACTTC. Amino acids: CASSAPGQKKEETQYF.

This chain connects TRBV7-2 to TRBJ2-7, with 11 bases matching TRBD1. Looked up from germline, CDR1 is SGHTA and CDR2 is FQGNSA. This CDR3 region has 16 residues. V lost 5 bases to trimming and J lost 2 bases; unmatched junction nucleotides: 8. The CDR3 loop is CASSPRDRGGPYEQYF. The CDR3 nucleotides are TGTGCCAGCAGCCCTAGGGACAGGGGGGGCCCCTACGAGCAGTACTTC.

The J gene is TRBJ1-5, the V gene TRBV6-6; TRBD1 is a possible D gene (6 bases). The CDR3 contains 14 residues. Germline assignment: CDR1 MNHNY and CDR2 SVGAGI (reference sequence). Trimming cost V 5 bases and J 6 bases, with 14 bases left between them. The CDR3 DNA sequence: TGTGCCAGCAGTGGCGCAGGGGATCGTCAGCCCCAGCATTTT. Translating gives CASSGAGDRQPQHF.

This clone was counted once. One end of the junction is discordant with germline, which a read error may explain. V usage is TRBV4-2 and J usage is TRBJ2-1, with 7 bases that match TRBD1. Germline assignment: CDR1 LGHNA and CDR2 YNFKEQ. The CDR3 contains 13 residues. In DNA form, the CDR3 reads TGTGCCAGCAGCCAAGATGGTAAGGGGGCGCGGGTCTTC. Protein: CASSQDGKGARVF.

This chain connects TRBV19 to TRBJ2-1; D is perhaps TRBD1 (6 bases). The CDR3 length is 16 residues. CDR1 is LNHDA, CDR2 SQIVND, per germline (reference sequence). V lost 3 bases, J lost 1 base, and 13 bases lay in between. CDR3 bases: TGTGCCAGTAGTATTAAGTCGAGGGGGTCCTACAATGAGCAGTTCTTC. As protein: CASSIKSRGSYNEQFF.

The chain couples TRBV28 to TRBJ2-7, with 7 nucleotides matching TRBD1. Trimming cost V 3 bases and J 5 bases; bases outside gene matches: 13. This CDR3 is built from 16 residues. From germline, CDR1 is MDHEN and CDR2 SYDVKM. The CDR3 here is CASSLWVGGRAHEQYF. The CDR3, as DNA: TGTGCCAGCAGTTTGTGGGTAGGGGGCAGAGCCCACGAGCAGTACTTC.

The V gene is TRBV4-3, the J gene TRBJ2-7; 8 positions agree with TRBD2. The germline gives CDR1 LGHNA, CDR2 YSLEER. This CDR3 is 18 amino acids long. J lost 0 bases, V lost 0 bases, and 10 bases had no gene match. The CDR3 bases are TGCGCCAGCAGCCAAGACGGAGGGAGCGGGAGAAGCTCCTACGAGCAGTACTTC. This sequence encodes CASSQDGGSGRSSYEQYF.